This T cell receptor (beta chain) was sequenced for a study of identical twins. TCRdb reprocessed the 5' RACE reads with MiXCR, giving one entry per CDR3 protein. The sample holds 350,000 to 600,000 distinct CDR3 sequences, about 14% seen once. V dropped 2 bases and J dropped 6 bases, with 10 bases sitting between them. This CDR3 is built from 13 residues. From germline, CDR1 is MNHNS and CDR2 SASEGT. The same data also went into a second study, on yellow fever vaccine responses in identical twins.

The chain couples TRBV6-1 to TRBJ2-5; D gene uncertain. The origin of this receptor is a woman aged 18 to 35 in good health. The sequenced sample was CD4+ T cells sorted from blood. The CDR3 DNA is TGTGCCAGCAGTGAATCTCTCGGGCAGACCCAGTACTTC. Its translation: CASSESLGQTQYF.